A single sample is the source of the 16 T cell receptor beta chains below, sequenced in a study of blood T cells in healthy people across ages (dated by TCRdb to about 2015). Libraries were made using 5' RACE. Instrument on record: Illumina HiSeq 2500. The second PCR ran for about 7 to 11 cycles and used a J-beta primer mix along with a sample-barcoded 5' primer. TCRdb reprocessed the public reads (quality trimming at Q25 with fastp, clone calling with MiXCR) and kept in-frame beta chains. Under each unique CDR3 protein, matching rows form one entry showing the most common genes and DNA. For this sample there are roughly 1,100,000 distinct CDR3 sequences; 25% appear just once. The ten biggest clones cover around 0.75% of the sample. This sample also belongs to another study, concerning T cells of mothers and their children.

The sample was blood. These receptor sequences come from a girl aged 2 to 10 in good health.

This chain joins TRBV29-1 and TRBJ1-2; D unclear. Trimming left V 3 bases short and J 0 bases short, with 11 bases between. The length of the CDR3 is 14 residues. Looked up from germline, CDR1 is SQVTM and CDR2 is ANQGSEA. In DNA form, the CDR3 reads TGCAGCGTTGAGGGTCGGACTACTAACTATGGCTACACCTTC. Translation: CSVEGRTTNYGYTF.

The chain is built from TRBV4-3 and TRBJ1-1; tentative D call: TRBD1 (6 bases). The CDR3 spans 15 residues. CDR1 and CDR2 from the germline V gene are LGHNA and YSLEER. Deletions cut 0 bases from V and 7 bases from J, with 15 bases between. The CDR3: CASSQELGQPYEAFF. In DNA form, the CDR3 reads TGCGCCAGCAGCCAAGAACTCGGACAGCCCTATGAAGCTTTCTTT.

CDR3 sequence (DNA): TGTGCCAGCAGTGAAGGAGGTTGGGGGGGTCAAGAGACCCAGTACTTC. Its translation is CASSEGGWGGQETQYF. The chain carries TRBV6-1 and TRBJ2-5, with 7 bases fitting TRBD2. Per the germline V gene, CDR1 is MNHNS and CDR2 is SASEGT. The V and J ends lost 1 base and 2 bases, in that order; junction bases with no gene match: 7. The CDR3 has 16 amino acids.

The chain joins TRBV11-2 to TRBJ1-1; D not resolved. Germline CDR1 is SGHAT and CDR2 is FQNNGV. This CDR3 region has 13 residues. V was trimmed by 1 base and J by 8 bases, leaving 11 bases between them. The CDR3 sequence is CASSLVDPPEAFF. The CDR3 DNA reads TGTGCCAGCAGCTTAGTGGACCCCCCAGAAGCTTTCTTT.

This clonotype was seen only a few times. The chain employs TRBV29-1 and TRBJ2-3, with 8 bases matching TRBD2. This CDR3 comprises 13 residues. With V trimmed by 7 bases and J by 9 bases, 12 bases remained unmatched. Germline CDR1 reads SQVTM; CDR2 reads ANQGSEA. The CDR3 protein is CSAPGGRPLTQYF. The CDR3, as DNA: TGCAGCGCCCCAGGCGGGAGGCCTCTGACGCAGTATTTT.

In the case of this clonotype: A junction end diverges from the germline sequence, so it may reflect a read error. CDR3 bases: TGCGCCAGCAGTTTCTTAGTTAGTACTTTTGAGAACACCGGGGAGCTGTTTTTT. It is translated as CASSFLVSTFENTGELFF. The genes are TRBV12-3 or TRBV12-4 and TRBJ2-2; D gene uncertain. CDR3 length equals 18 residues.

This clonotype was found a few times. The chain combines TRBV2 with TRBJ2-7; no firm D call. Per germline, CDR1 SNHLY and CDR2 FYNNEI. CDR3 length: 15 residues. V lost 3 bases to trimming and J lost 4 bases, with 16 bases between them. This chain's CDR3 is CASSDIRVGRYEQYF. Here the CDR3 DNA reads TGTGCCAGCAGTGATATTCGGGTCGGGCGGTACGAGCAGTACTTC.

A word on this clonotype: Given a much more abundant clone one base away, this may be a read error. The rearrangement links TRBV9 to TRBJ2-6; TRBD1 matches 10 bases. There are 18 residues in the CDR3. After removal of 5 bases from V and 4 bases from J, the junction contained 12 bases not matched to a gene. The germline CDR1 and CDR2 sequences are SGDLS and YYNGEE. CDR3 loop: CASSATGGFWDGANVLTF. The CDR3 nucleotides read TGTGCCAGCAGTGCGACAGGGGGCTTCTGGGACGGGGCCAACGTCCTGACTTTC.

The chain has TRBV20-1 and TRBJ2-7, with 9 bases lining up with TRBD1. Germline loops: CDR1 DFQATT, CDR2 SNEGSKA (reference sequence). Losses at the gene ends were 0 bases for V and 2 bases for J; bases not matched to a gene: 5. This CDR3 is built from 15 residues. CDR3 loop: CSARDFGTGPYEQYF. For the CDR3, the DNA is TGCAGTGCTAGAGACTTCGGGACAGGGCCCTACGAGCAGTACTTC.

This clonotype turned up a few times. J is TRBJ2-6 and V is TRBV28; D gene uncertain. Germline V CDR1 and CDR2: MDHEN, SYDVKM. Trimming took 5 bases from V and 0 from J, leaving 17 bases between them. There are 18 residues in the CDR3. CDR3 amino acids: CASSLAVNQISGANVLTF. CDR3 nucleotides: TGTGCCAGCAGTCTCGCTGTCAATCAAATCTCTGGGGCCAACGTCCTGACTTTC.

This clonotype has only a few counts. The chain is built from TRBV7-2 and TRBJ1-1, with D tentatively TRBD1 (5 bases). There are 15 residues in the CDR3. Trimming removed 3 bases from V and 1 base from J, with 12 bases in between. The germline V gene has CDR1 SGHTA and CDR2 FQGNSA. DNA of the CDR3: TGTGCCAGCAGCTTGGGTGGGGCGGCGAACACTGAAGCTTTCTTT. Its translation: CASSLGGAANTEAFF.

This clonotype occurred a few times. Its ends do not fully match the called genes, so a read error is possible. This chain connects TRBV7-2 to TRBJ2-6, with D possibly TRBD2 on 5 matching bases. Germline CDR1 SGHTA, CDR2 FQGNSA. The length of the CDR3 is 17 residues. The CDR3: CACSLSFGGSGTNVLTF. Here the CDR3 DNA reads TGTGCCTGCAGCTTAAGTTTCGGAGGATCCGGGACCAACGTCCTGACTTTC.

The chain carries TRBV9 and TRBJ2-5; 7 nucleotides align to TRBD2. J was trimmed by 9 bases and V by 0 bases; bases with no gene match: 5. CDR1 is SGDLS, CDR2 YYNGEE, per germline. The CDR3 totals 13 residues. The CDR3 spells CASSVASREAQYF. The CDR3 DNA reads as TGTGCCAGCAGCGTAGCTTCCCGGGAGGCCCAGTACTTC.

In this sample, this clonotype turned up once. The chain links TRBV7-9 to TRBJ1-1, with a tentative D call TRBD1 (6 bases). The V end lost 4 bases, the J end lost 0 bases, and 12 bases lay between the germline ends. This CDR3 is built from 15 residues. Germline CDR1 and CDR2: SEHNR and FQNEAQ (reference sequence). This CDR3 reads CASSYRGHLNTEAFF. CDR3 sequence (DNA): TGTGCCAGCAGCTATAGGGGACACCTGAACACTGAAGCTTTCTTT.

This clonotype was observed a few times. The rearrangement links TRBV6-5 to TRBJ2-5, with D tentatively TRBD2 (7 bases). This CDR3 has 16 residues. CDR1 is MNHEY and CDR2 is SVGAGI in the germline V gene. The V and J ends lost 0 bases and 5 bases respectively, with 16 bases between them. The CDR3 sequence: CASSYSIRGAGETQYF. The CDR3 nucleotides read TGTGCCAGCAGTTACTCGATCCGGGGGGCTGGGGAGACCCAGTACTTC.

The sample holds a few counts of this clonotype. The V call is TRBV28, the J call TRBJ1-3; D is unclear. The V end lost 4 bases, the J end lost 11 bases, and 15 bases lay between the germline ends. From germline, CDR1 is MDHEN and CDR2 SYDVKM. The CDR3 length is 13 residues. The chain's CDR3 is CASSSGPTGAIYF. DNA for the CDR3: TGTGCCAGCAGTTCAGGACCCACTGGGGCCATATATTTT.